This TCR beta chain was found in a study of T-cell reconstitution after alpha-beta-depleted transplantation in children. Trimming cost V 2 bases and J 12 bases; bases outside gene matches: 3. The germline V gene has CDR1 MNHEY and CDR2 SVGAGI. This CDR3 contains 11 residues. Construction of the TCRbeta library involved unique molecular identifiers. TCRdb ran MiXCR on the PCR reads and lists one entry per CDR3 protein. The sample contains approximately 430,000 distinct CDR3 sequences, roughly 15% of which appear only once. The study's findings and limits: When one year had passed after transplant, most T-cell counts and diversity came from newly produced T cells.

In its sample, this clonotype was seen many times. The antigen is unknown. The J gene is TRBJ1-1, the V gene TRBV6-5; 7 bases align to TRBD1. The source is a boy younger than two who had a stem cell transplant for Wiskott-Aldrich syndrome, so the T cells may come from the graft donor. The sample here was PBMCs, mostly from graft donor cells, taken 360 days after TCRalphabeta/CD19-depleted stem cell transplant. The CDR3 DNA reads TGTGCCAGCAGTTACGAGGGGGCGCCTTTCTTT. It specifies CASSYEGAPFF.